This section outlines one T cell receptor beta chain sequence together with its context. Antigen specificity is unknown. The data were obtained in a study of shared clonotypes between healthy human individuals. The protocol was immunoSEQ multiplex PCR, while the TCRdb copy is restricted to in-frame clones and leaves out a portion. The sample carries around 2.1 million clones, approximately 96% recorded once. Negatively enriched CD4+ T cells were divided by CD45RA into naive and memory. Whole-study results and caveats: In a handful of donors, 4.5% to 5.5% of naive CD4 clonotypes appeared in common.

There are 14 residues in the CDR3. Germline loops: CDR1 SGHTA, CDR2 FQGNSA. V was shortened by 0 bases and J by 6 bases, with 8 bases between the two germline ends. The rearrangement joins TRBV7-2 to TRBJ2-2; D is uncertain. This receptor was taken from a man in his late teens or twenties in good health. The specimen sequenced was naive CD4+ T cells sorted from blood. Subset described: CD45RA+ positively selected. Written as DNA, the CDR3 is TGTGCCAGCAGCTTAGCTTCGTACGCCGGGGAGCTGTTTTTT. Residues: CASSLASYAGELFF.